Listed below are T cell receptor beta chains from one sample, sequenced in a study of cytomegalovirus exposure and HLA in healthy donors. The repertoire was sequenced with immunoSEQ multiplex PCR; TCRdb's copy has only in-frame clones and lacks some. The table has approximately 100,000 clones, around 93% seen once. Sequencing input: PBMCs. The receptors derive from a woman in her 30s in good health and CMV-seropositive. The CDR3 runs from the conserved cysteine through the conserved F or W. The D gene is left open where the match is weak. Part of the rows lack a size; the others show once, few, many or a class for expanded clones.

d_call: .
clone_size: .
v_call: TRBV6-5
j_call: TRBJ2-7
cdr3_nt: TGTGCCAGCGGGCAAAGCTCCTACGAGCAGTACTTC
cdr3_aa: CASGQSSYEQYF

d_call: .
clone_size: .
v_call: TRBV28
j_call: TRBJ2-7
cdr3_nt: TGTGCCAGCAGTTACCCCGGCGGGGTCATCCACGAGCAGTACTTC
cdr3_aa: CASSYPGGVIHEQYF

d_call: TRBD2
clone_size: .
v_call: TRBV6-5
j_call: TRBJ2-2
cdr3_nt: TGTGCCAGCAGTTACTGGGGGGGAGGGACCGGGGAGCTGTTTTTT
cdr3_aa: CASSYWGGGTGELFF

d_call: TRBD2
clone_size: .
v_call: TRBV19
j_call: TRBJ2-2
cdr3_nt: TGTGCCAGTAGGGGACTAGCGGGAGGGAGTGTCACCGGGGAGCTGTTTTTT
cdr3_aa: CASRGLAGGSVTGELFF

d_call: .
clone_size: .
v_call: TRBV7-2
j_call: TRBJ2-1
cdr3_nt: TGTGCCAGCAGCTTAGGGCGGCGGAGACTCTACAATGAGCAGTTCTTC
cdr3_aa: CASSLGRRRLYNEQFF

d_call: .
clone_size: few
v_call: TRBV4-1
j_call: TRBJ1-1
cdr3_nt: TGCGCCAGCAGCCAAGATTCAGGGAACACTGAAGCTTTCTTT
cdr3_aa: CASSQDSGNTEAFF

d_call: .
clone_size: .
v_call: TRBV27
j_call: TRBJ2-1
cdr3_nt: TGTGCCAGCAGTTCCGCCCTGAGCTCCTACAATGAGCAGTTCTTC
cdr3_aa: CASSSALSSYNEQFF

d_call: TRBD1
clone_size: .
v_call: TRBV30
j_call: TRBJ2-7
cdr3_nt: TGTGCCTGGAGTAGGGGACAGGCAAGGGAGCAGTACTTC
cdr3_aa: CAWSRGQAREQYF

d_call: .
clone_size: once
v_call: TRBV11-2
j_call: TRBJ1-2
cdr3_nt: TGTGCCAGCAGCTTAGGAGACTGGGGCTACACCTTC
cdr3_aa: CASSLGDWGYTF

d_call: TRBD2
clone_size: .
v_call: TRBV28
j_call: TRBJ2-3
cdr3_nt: TGTGCCAGCAGTCCCCGGACTAGCGTTTTCACAGATACGCAGTATTTT
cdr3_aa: CASSPRTSVFTDTQYF

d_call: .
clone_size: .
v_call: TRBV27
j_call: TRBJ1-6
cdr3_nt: TGTGCCAGCAGTTTATATGGACAGATCAGCTCCTATAATTCACCCCTCCACTTT
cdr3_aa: CASSLYGQISSYNSPLHF

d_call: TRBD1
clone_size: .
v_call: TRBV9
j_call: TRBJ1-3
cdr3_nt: TGTGCCAGCAGCGTAGGAGGGTGGACAGGGCCCTCTGGAAACACCATATATTTT
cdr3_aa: CASSVGGWTGPSGNTIYF

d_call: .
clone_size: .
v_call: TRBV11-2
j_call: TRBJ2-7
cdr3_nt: TGTGCCAGCAGTAGCTCCTACGAGCAGTACTTC
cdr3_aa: CASSSSYEQYF

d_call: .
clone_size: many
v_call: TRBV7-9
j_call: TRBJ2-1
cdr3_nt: TGTGCCAGCAGCTTAGAGGACAGAGGGAAGCAGTTCTTC
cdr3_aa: CASSLEDRGKQFF

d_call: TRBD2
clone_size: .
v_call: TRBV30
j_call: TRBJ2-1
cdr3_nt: TGTGCCTGGAGCCTCCGCAGACTAGCGGGAGTCCCCCGACACAATGAGCAGTTCTTC
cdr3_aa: CAWSLRRLAGVPRHNEQFF

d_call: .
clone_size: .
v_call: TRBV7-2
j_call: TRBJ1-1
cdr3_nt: TGTGCCAGCAGCCCCATATGGGGCGCGTACACTGAAGCTTTCTTT
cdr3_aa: CASSPIWGAYTEAFF

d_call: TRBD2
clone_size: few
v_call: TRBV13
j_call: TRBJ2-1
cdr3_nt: TGTGCCAGCAGCCTATATAGCGGGAGATACTCCTACAATGAGCAGTTCTTC
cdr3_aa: CASSLYSGRYSYNEQFF

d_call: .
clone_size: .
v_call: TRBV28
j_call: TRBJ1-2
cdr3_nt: TGTGCCAGCAGTTTAGGGGCAAGCTATGGCTACACCTTC
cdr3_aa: CASSLGASYGYTF

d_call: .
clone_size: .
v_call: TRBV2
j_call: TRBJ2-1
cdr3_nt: TGTGCCAGCAGTCCATCAGTAGCGAGTACCTACAATGAGCAGTTCTTC
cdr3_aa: CASSPSVASTYNEQFF

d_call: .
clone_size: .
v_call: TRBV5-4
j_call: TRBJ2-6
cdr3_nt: TGTGCCAGCAGCTTGGAGTGGACAGCTGGGGCCAACGTCCTGACTTTC
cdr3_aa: CASSLEWTAGANVLTF

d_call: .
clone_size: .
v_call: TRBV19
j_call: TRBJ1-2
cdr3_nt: TGTGCCAGTACCTTTAGCCGGGTCCGGAACTATGGCTACACCTTC
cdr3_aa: CASTFSRVRNYGYTF

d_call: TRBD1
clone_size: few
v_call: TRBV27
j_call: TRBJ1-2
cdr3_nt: TGTGCCAGCAGCCGACAGGGGGAGGTCGGCTACACCTTC
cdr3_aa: CASSRQGEVGYTF

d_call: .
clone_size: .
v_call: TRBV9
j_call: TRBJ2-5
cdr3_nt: TGTGCCAGCAGCGTAGGCCCGGGGGAAGAGACCCAGTACTTC
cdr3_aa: CASSVGPGEETQYF

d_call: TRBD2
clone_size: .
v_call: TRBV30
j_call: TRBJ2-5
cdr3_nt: TGTGCCGGGGGACTAGCGGGAGTAAAAGAGACCCAGTACTTC
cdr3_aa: CAGGLAGVKETQYF